One and the same sample provided the 5 T cell receptor beta chains below, sequenced in a study of blood T cells in healthy people across ages. A second PCR, run for about 7 to 11 cycles, used a sample-barcoded 5' primer plus a J-beta primer mix. TCRdb re-analysed the 5' RACE reads in MiXCR, keeping a single row per CDR3 protein. The table shows around 620,000 distinct CDR3 sequences, with approximately 30% occurring only once. Sequenced: blood. The receptor set was obtained from a woman in her 70s in good health.

The rearrangement joins TRBV27 to TRBJ2-5, with a tentative D call TRBD1 (5 bases). The CDR3 has 17 residues. Germline lookup yields CDR1 MNHEY and CDR2 SMNVEV (reference sequence). The V gene lost 4 bases and the J gene lost 0 bases, with 18 bases spanning the gap. The CDR3 nucleotides read TGTGCCAGCAGTTCCCCCCGTGGGGCCGAATACCAAGAGACCCAGTACTTC. Residues: CASSSPRGAEYQETQYF.

There are a few counts of this clonotype. In DNA, the CDR3 is TGTGCCATCAGCACGGAGGGCCCCGGGGAGCTGTTTTTT. Translated, it gives CAISTEGPGELFF. The chain is built from TRBV10-3 and TRBJ2-2; TRBD2 might be the D (6 bases). This CDR3 region has 13 residues. Per germline, CDR1 ENHRY and CDR2 SYGVKD. Trimming removed 6 bases from V and 6 bases from J, with 11 bases in between.

This rearrangement joins TRBV20-1 to TRBJ2-5; D might be TRBD1 (5 bases). Gene TRBJ2-1 matches the end of the DNA better, so the J call may be wrong. The CDR3 is made up of 14 amino acids. Looked up from germline, CDR1 is DFQATT and CDR2 is SNEGSKA (reference sequence). CDR3 loop: CSARDQGAANEQFF. In DNA, the CDR3 is TGCAGTGCTAGAGATCAAGGGGCGGCCAATGAGCAGTTCTTC.

This clonotype was observed a handful of times. CDR3 sequence (DNA): TGTGCCAGCAGCGTAGGAAAGGAGTATAACGGCTACACCTTC. This codes for CASSVGKEYNGYTF. The V and J genes are TRBV9 and TRBJ1-2, with D unresolved. Trimming pared 0 bases from V and 8 bases from J, leaving 14 bases between. Germline CDR1 reads SGDLS; CDR2 reads YYNGEE. This CDR3 is 14 amino acids long.

V usage is TRBV19 and J usage is TRBJ2-1; 12 bases fit TRBD2. Matching the DNA end better, TRBJ2-5 makes the J call doubtful. Germline loops: CDR1 LNHDA, CDR2 SQIVND (reference sequence). The CDR3 runs 16 residues. The CDR3 here is CASSRSLAGGLETQYF. The CDR3 DNA sequence: TGTGCCAGTAGTAGGTCTCTAGCGGGGGGGCTTGAGACCCAGTACTTC.